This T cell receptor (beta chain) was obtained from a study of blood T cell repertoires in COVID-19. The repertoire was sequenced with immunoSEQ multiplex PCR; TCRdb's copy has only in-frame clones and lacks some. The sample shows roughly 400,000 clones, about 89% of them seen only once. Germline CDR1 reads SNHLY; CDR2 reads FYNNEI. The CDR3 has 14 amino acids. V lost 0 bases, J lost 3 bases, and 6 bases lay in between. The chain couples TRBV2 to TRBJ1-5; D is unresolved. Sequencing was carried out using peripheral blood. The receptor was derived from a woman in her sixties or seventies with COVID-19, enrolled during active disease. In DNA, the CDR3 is TGTGCCAGCAGTGAAGCTGACTACAATCAGCCCCAGCATTTT. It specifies CASSEADYNQPQHF. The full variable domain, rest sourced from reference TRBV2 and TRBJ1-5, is EPEVTQTPSHQVTQMGQEVILRCVPISNHLYFYWYRQILGQKVEFLVSFYNNEISEKSEIFDDQFSVERPDGSNFTLKIRSTKLEDSAMYFCASSEADYNQPQHFGDGTRLSIL.